This T cell receptor (beta chain) comes out of a study of shared clonotypes between healthy human individuals. The CDR3 contains 14 residues. Per the germline V gene, CDR1 is MDHEN and CDR2 is SYDVKM. The protocol was immunoSEQ multiplex PCR, while the TCRdb copy is restricted to in-frame clones and leaves out a portion. The sample includes approximately 940,000 clones, 76% of them seen just once. Details on this clone: What it binds is not known. A far larger clone is just one base off, so this is likely a read error.

Whole-study findings and limits: Sorted-subset sequencing, rarefaction showed, was incomplete despite large depth. Non-shared clonotypes had lower generation probabilities than clonotypes shared by all four sorted-subset donors. A handful of donors held about 4.5% of naive CD4 clonotypes in common. The sampled material consisted only of blood, and tissue repertoires are likely to differ.

Sequencing was performed on memory CD4+ T cells sorted from blood. Subset denoted: CD45RA-negative fraction. The chain employs TRBV28 and TRBJ2-7; D gene ambiguous. The receptor was derived from a man between 18 and 35 years old in good health. The CDR3 coding sequence is TGTACCAGCAGTTTATGGACGAAGGAGTACGAGCAGTACTTC. Its protein product is CTSSLWTKEYEQYF.